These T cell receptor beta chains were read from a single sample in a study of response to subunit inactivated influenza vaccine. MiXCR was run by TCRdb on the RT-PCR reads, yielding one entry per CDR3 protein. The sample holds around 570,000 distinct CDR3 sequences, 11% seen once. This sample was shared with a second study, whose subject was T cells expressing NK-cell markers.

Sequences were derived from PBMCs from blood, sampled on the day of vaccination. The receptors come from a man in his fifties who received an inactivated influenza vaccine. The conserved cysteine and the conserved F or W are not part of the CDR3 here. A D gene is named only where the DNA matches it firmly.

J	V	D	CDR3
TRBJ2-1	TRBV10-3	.	AISEGGSVRRF
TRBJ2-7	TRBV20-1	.	SARDLGQY
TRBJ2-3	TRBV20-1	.	SARPNWRGTTDTQY
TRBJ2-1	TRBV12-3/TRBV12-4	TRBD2	ASSSGTSGRARSYNEQF
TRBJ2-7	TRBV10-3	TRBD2	AISDLLAGPYEQY
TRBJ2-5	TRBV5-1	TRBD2	ASTSGGARETQY
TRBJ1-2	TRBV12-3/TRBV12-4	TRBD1	ASRGTGDYGYT
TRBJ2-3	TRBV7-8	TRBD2	ASSPAGGIADTQY
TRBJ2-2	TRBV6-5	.	ASSYTSTNTGELF
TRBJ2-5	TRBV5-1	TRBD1	ASSVGVRTGGQETQY
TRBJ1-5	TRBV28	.	ASRYSAAQH
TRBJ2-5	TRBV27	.	ASSRQSQETQY
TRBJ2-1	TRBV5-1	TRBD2	ASSSNWPGGPLTEQF
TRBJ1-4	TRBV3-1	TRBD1	ASSDRGQNEKLF
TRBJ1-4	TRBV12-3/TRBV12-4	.	ASSFEGLKLF
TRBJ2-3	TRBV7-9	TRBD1	ASSSRTGLEADTQY
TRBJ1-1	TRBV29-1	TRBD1	SVEDNRGNTEAF
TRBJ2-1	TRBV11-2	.	ASSLAAVAYNEQF
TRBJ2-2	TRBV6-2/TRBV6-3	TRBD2	ASSFAMTSGLTGELF
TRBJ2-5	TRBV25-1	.	ASSEFQGGGETQY
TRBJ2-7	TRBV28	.	ASSFSGLQGYEQY
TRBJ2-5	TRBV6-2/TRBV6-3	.	ASSSTKGLGETQY
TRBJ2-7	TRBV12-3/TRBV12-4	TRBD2	ASSFPRSGRARYEQY
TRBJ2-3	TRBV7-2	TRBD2	ASSISGTSTDTQY
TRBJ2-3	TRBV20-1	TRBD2	SARGRREGTDTQY
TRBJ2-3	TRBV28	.	ASIGRRGADTQY
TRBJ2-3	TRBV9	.	ASSPMGAGRTDTQY
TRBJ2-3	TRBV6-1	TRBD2	ATSPSGGSTDTQY
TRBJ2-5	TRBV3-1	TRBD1	ASRDRVVETQY
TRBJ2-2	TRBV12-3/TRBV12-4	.	ASTRGGTGELF
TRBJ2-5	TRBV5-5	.	ASSLGLGLGTQY
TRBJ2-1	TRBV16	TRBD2	ASSQLSGGSYNEQF
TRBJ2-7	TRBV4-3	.	ASSQVIGQTYEQY
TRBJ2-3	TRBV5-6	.	ASSLVGQGGRDTQY
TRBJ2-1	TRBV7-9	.	ASSSGDSSWYEQF
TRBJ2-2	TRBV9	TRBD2	ASSTTRTSGITGELF
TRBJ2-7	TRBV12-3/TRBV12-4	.	ASSTSGLGVYEQY
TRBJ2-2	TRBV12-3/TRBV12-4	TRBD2	ASSAGLAGGPGTGELF
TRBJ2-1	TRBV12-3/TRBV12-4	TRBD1	ASTEGAAYNEQF
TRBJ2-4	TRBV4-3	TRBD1	ASSQEPGQGQGGKNIQY
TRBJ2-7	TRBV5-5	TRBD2	ASSPGLAGASLYEQY
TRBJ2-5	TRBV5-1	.	ASSLEGRGETQY
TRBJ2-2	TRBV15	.	ATSRGLGGELF
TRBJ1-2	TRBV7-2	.	ASSLGGNAVKGYT
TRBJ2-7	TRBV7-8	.	ASSSYRVTYEQY
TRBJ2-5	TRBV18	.	ASSPPHTQETQY
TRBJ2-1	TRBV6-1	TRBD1	ASSEASQGARNEQF
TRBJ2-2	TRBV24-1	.	ATRGLGTGELF
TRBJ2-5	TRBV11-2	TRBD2	ASSQILSSGGPETQY